This record looks at one T cell receptor beta chain sequence and its context. Its antigen is as yet unknown. The junction departs from germline at one end; a sequencing error may be responsible. These data are taken from a study of T cell repertoires in cytomegalovirus infection. TCRdb recomputed calls from the reads with MiXCR, one row per CDR3 protein. The sample records about 680,000 distinct CDR3 sequences, 20% to 30% being singletons. CDR3 length equals 13 residues. Germline loops: CDR1 SEHNR, CDR2 FQNEAQ (reference sequence). Findings of the study overall: Dominant in the ex vivo response were TCR beta clonotypes restricted by HLA-C and specific for CMV.

What was sequenced was CD8+ T cells from PBMCs. The sequence was collected from a human donor in good health (CMV status not recorded). Some clones in this sample may be carry-over from other donors' samples. The chain recombines TRBV7-9 with TRBJ1-1; D remains ambiguous. The CDR3: CVSSLLSNTEAFF. The CDR3 DNA reads as TGTGTCAGCAGCCTCCTTAGTAACACTGAAGCTTTCTTT.